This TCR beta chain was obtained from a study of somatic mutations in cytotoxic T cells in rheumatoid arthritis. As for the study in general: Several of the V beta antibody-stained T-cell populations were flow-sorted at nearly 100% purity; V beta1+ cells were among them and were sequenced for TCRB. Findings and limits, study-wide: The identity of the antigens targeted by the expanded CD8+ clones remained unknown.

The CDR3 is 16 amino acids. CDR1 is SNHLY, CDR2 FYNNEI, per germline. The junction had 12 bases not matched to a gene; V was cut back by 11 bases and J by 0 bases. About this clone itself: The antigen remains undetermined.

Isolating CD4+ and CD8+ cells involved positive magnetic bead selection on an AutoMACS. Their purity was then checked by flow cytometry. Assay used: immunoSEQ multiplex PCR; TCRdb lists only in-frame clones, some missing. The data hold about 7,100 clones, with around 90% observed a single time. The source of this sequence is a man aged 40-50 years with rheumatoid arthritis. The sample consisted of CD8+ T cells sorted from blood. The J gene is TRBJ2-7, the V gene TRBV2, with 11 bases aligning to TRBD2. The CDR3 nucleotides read TGTGCCGGACAGGGGACTAGCGGATCCTCCTCCTACGAGCAGTACGTC. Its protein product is CAGQGTSGSSSYEQYV.